What follows are 21 T cell receptor beta chains derived from one specimen sequenced in a study of control samples from healthy donors and cancer patients. Method: immunoSEQ multiplex PCR; TCRdb's copy keeps in-frame clones and lacks some. Of about 75,000 clones in the sample, around 84% were seen once. Sequencing input: blood. These receptors were taken from a man between 50 and 59 years old in good health.

The CDR3 bases are TGTGCCAGCAGATTCGACAGGGGGGCCACAGATACGCAGTATTTT. Translation: CASRFDRGATDTQYF. This chain uses TRBV7-2 with TRBJ2-3; 9 positions agree with TRBD1. Germline V gene data show CDR1 as SGHTA and CDR2 as FQGNSA. J was trimmed by 2 bases and V by 6 bases; bases with no gene match: 6. This CDR3 has 15 residues. Combining the CDR3 with reference TRBV7-2 and TRBJ2-3 gives the whole variable domain GAGVSQSPSNKVTEKGKDVELRCDPISGHTALYWYRQSLGQGLEFLIYFQGNSAPDKSGLPSDRFSAERTGGSVSTLTIQRTQQEDSAVYLCASRFDRGATDTQYFGPGTRLTVL.

The chain carries TRBV29-1 and TRBJ1-2, with 8 bases lining up with TRBD1. Trimming cost V 6 bases and J 3 bases; bases outside gene matches: 3. Per germline, CDR1 SQVTM and CDR2 ANQGSEA. CDR3 size: 12 residues. CDR3 sequence reads: CSVTGVDYGYTF. In DNA, the CDR3 is TGCAGCGTGACAGGGGTCGACTATGGCTACACCTTC.

This clone was detected a few times. The DNA for the CDR3 is TGTGCCAGCAGCTTAGAGGGTGGCAATTCACCCCTCCACTTT. Protein sequence: CASSLEGGNSPLHF. The rearrangement joins TRBV11-3 to TRBJ1-6; no reliable D call. Germline V lookup: CDR1 SGHNT, CDR2 YENEEA. This CDR3 has 14 residues. V lost 0 bases, J lost 7 bases, and 7 bases lay in between.

This clone was seen a few times. This chain joins TRBV5-1 and TRBJ2-5; D is ambiguous. This CDR3 spans 15 amino acids. The V gene lost 0 bases and the J gene lost 5 bases, with 14 bases spanning the gap. Germline V CDR1 and CDR2: SGHRS, YFSETQ. CDR3 region: CASSLGVGKGETQYF. CDR3 nucleotides: TGCGCCAGCAGCTTGGGGGTAGGGAAGGGCGAGACCCAGTACTTC.

The rearrangement joins TRBV5-6 to TRBJ2-3; no definite D call. CDR1 is SGHDT, CDR2 YYEEEE, per germline. The ends were cut back, 0 bases at V and 5 bases at J, with 4 bases in the middle. This CDR3 is 12 amino acids long. The CDR3 coding sequence is TGTGCCAGCAGCTTGGGGATAGATACGCAGTATTTT. Its translation: CASSLGIDTQYF.

The genes are TRBV2 and TRBJ1-5; 7 nucleotides align to TRBD1. CDR3 length equals 14 residues. The V gene's germline CDR1 is SNHLY and CDR2 FYNNEI. Unmatched junction bases numbered 8, after V lost 6 bases and J lost 6 bases. The chain's CDR3 is CASREQGSGQPQHF. In DNA form, the CDR3 reads TGTGCCAGCAGGGAACAGGGGTCTGGTCAGCCCCAGCATTTT.

V gene TRBV28 combines with J gene TRBJ1-1, with unresolved D. Trimming took 3 bases from V and 0 from J, leaving 11 bases between them. The CDR3 has 15 amino acids. CDR1 MDHEN and CDR2 SYDVKM come from the germline V gene. CDR3: CASSLDGLMNTEAFF. CDR3 in DNA: TGTGCCAGCAGTTTGGACGGTCTCATGAACACTGAAGCTTTCTTT.

The CDR3 DNA reads as TGTGCCAGCAGTAAGGACAGGCGAGGCTACACCTTC. Its translation is CASSKDRRGYTF. This chain connects TRBV12-3 or TRBV12-4 to TRBJ1-2, with 7 bases identical to TRBD1. Germline trimming cut 5 bases from V and 8 bases from J; bases unmatched to any gene: 5. The CDR3 is 12 amino acids.

This rearrangement joins TRBV11-3 to TRBJ2-1; TRBD2 agrees at 9 bases. CDR3 length: 19 residues. Germline V gene sequence: CDR1 SGHNT, CDR2 YENEEA. The trim removed 0 bases at V and 2 bases at J, leaving 11 bases unmatched. The CDR3: CASSLDLGVAGDTYNEQFF. The CDR3 nucleotides are TGTGCCAGCAGCTTAGATCTTGGGGTAGCGGGAGATACCTACAATGAGCAGTTCTTC.

J is TRBJ2-3 and V is TRBV7-9; no definite D call. This CDR3 comprises 13 residues. The germline V gene encodes CDR1 SEHNR and CDR2 FQNEAQ (reference sequence). Between the trimmed V and J ends, which lost 4 bases and 6 bases, there was a span of 11 bases. DNA of the CDR3: TGTGCCAGCAGCTCCCCGACCGGGGATACGCAGTATTTT. It codes for CASSSPTGDTQYF.

This chain uses TRBV2 with TRBJ2-2, with TRBD2 matching 7 bases. The CDR3 loop spans 15 amino acids. Trimming cost V 4 bases and J 3 bases; bases outside gene matches: 5. CDR1 and CDR2 from the germline V gene are SNHLY and FYNNEI. Written as DNA, the CDR3 is TGTGCCAGCAGTGGCCTAGCGGTGGACACCGGGGAGCTGTTTTTT. Its protein is CASSGLAVDTGELFF.

The chain links TRBV19 to TRBJ2-2; 7 nucleotides align to TRBD1. This CDR3 has 19 residues. Germline CDR1 LNHDA, CDR2 SQIVND (reference sequence). J was trimmed by 0 bases and V by 7 bases; bases with no gene match: 17. The CDR3 region has the DNA TGTGCCAGTACCGGCTGGGACAGTGCTTACTTCGCGAACACCGGGGAGCTGTTTTTT. Protein sequence: CASTGWDSAYFANTGELFF.

This clone showed up just once. V usage is TRBV18 and J usage is TRBJ2-7, with 7 bases aligning to TRBD2. V shed 0 bases and J 2 bases; nucleotides not matched to a gene: 7. CDR3 length equals 16 residues. From germline, CDR1 is KGHSH and CDR2 LQKENI. The DNA for the CDR3 is TGTGCCAGCTCACCACCGTCGGCTAGCGGAGCCTACGAGCAGTACTTC. Protein sequence: CASSPPSASGAYEQYF.

The chain couples TRBV5-6 to TRBJ2-5; D perhaps matches TRBD1 (5 bases). Germline V gene data show CDR1 as SGHDT and CDR2 as YYEEEE. V dropped 2 bases and J dropped 0 bases, with 5 bases sitting between them. This CDR3 contains 13 residues. The CDR3: CASSFRDQETQYF. The CDR3 DNA follows: TGTGCCAGCAGCTTCAGGGACCAAGAGACCCAGTACTTC. Supplemented by reference TRBV5-6 and TRBJ2-5, the full variable domain reads DAGVTQSPTHLIKTRGQQVTLRCSPKSGHDTVSWYQQALGQGPQFIFQYYEEEERQRGNFPDRFSGHQFPNYSSELNVNALLLGDSALYLCASSFRDQETQYFGPGTRLLVL.

The CDR3 coding sequence is TGTGCCAGCAGTTACTCCGGCCCAAAAGGCAAGACCCAGTACTTC. Its protein is CASSYSGPKGKTQYF. This chain joins TRBV6-5 and TRBJ2-5; no clear D gene. Germline CDR1 reads MNHEY; CDR2 reads SVGAGI. The CDR3 covers 15 residues. Trimming removed 0 bases from V and 6 bases from J, with 14 bases in between.

In its sample, this clone was seen a few times. The chain is built from TRBV16 and TRBJ1-5; no reliable D call. Trimming stripped 0 bases from V and 2 bases from J, with 14 bases between. There are 17 residues in the CDR3. Germline V gene data show CDR1 as KGHSY and CDR2 as FQNENV. The CDR3 nucleotides read TGTGCCAGCAGCCAATCGATCGGGCGTCGGGGCAATCAGCCCCAGCATTTT. Amino acid sequence: CASSQSIGRRGNQPQHF.

The chain has TRBV12-3 or TRBV12-4 and TRBJ2-7; D tentatively fits TRBD1 or TRBD2 (5 bases each). This CDR3 region has 13 residues. V was pared by 6 bases and J by 4 bases, with 13 bases between. The CDR3 spells CASSAGTYYEQYF. The CDR3 DNA is TGTGCCAGCAGCGCCGGGACCTATTACGAGCAGTACTTC.

The chain carries TRBV5-1 and TRBJ2-3; 12 bases are a match to TRBD2. V was pared by 4 bases and J by 1 base, with 13 bases of the junction left unmatched. The CDR3 has 19 residues. Germline-derived CDR1 and CDR2 are SGHRS and YFSETQ. Here the CDR3 reads CASSKRLAGDYIRTDTQYF. In DNA, the CDR3 is TGCGCCAGCAGCAAAAGACTAGCGGGAGACTACATTCGCACAGATACGCAGTATTTT.

This chain links TRBV5-1 with TRBJ2-2; D may be TRBD1 (6 bases). Per the germline V gene, CDR1 is SGHRS and CDR2 is YFSETQ. Trimming removed 4 bases from V and 2 bases from J, with 12 bases in between. This CDR3 is 15 amino acids long. The CDR3 DNA sequence: TGCGCCAGCAGCGTCGGGACAATCAACACCGGGGAGCTGTTTTTT. Residues: CASSVGTINTGELFF.

This chain connects TRBV24-1 to TRBJ2-3; D is perhaps TRBD2 (6 bases). The germline V gene has CDR1 KGHDR and CDR2 SFDVKD. V shed 11 bases and J shed 2 bases, with 10 bases lying between them. The CDR3 covers 12 residues. The CDR3, as DNA: TGTGCCATCGGGGGTTACACAGATACGCAGTATTTT. Translated, it gives CAIGGYTDTQYF.

The chain couples TRBV4-2 to TRBJ2-7, with 12 bases aligning to TRBD2. This CDR3 is built from 15 residues. V gave up 1 base and J gave up 6 bases; unmatched junction bases: 4. Germline lookup yields CDR1 LGHNA and CDR2 YNFKEQ. The CDR3: CASSQGLAGDVEQYF. CDR3 nucleotides: TGTGCCAGCAGCCAAGGACTAGCGGGAGATGTCGAGCAGTACTTC.